The 25 T cell receptor beta chains below all came from one sample that was sequenced in a study of cytomegalovirus exposure and HLA in healthy donors. Researchers ran the PCR with 60 Vbeta and 13 Jbeta primers. Using immunoSEQ multiplex PCR, the repertoire was profiled, and TCRdb retains in-frame clones only, with some absent. The sample has more than 75,000 clones, 70% to 90% seen once. The material sequenced was PBMCs. The receptors stem from a woman aged 18 to 35 in good health and CMV-seropositive.

V gene TRBV6-1 combines with J gene TRBJ2-3, with 11 bases lining up with TRBD2. Looked up from germline, CDR1 is MNHNS and CDR2 is SASEGT. V lost 4 bases and J lost 0; bases outside the gene matches: 3. The CDR3 is 16 residues long. The CDR3 here is CASSVRLAGSTDTQYF. The CDR3 nucleotides are TGTGCCAGCAGTGTGCGACTAGCGGGGAGCACAGATACGCAGTATTTT.

CDR3 nucleotides: TGTGCCTGGAGTGTAGGAGGGGCCACCTACAATGAGCAGTTCTTC. This codes for CAWSVGGATYNEQFF. The gene calls are TRBV30 and TRBJ2-1; D may be TRBD2 (6 bases). The V gene's germline CDR1 is GTSNPN and CDR2 SVGIG (reference sequence). Trimming took off 0 bases at V and 2 bases at J, with 11 bases between the two ends. The CDR3 loop spans 15 amino acids.

The chain couples TRBV5-1 to TRBJ2-1; TRBD2 matches at 8 bases. V was pared by 0 bases and J by 5 bases, with 13 bases of the junction left unmatched. The CDR3 extends over 18 amino acids. From germline, CDR1 is SGHRS and CDR2 YFSETQ. The CDR3 spells CASSLARGGLLLDNEQFF. The CDR3 DNA is TGCGCCAGCAGCTTGGCCCGGGGGGGCCTGTTGTTAGACAATGAGCAGTTCTTC.

This chain joins TRBV4-1 and TRBJ1-1; D perhaps matches TRBD1 (6 bases). The ends were cut back, 4 bases at V and 8 bases at J, with 17 bases in the middle. From germline, CDR1 is MGHRA and CDR2 YSYEKL. The CDR3 is made up of 14 amino acids. The CDR3 is CASSPTGRAGEAFF. CDR3 nucleotides: TGCGCCAGCAGCCCCACAGGGCGAGCGGGGGAAGCTTTCTTT.

CDR3 DNA: TGCGCCAGCAGCTTGGAGCCTCCGCATGAAAAACTGTTTTTT. Protein sequence: CASSLEPPHEKLFF. This sequence joins TRBV5-1 and TRBJ1-4; no reliable D call. The CDR3 covers 14 residues. V lost 0 bases, J lost 6 bases, and 9 bases lay in between. Germline values: CDR1 SGHRS, CDR2 YFSETQ.

There are a few counts of this clone. The chain links TRBV7-3 to TRBJ1-1, with D possibly being TRBD1 (6 bases). The CDR3 covers 13 residues. V lost 5 bases and J lost 1, with 8 bases in between. Germline V CDR1 and CDR2: SGHTA, FQGTGA. The CDR3 region has the DNA TGTGCCAGCAGCACAGGGCCGAACACTGAAGCTTTCTTT. Encoded protein: CASSTGPNTEAFF.

CDR3 amino acids: CASRTISGRALNTGELFF. The CDR3 DNA follows: TGTGCCAGCAGGACTATTAGCGGGAGGGCCTTAAACACCGGGGAGCTGTTTTTT. The rearrangement uses TRBV27 and TRBJ2-2; 11 nucleotides align to TRBD2. V shed 6 bases and J 2 bases; nucleotides not matched to a gene: 11. This CDR3 spans 18 amino acids. CDR1 and CDR2 (germline): MNHEY, SMNVEV (reference sequence).

The gene calls are TRBV7-2 and TRBJ1-6, with 7 bases matching TRBD1. Losses at the gene ends were 0 bases for V and 4 bases for J; bases not matched to a gene: 9. Germline CDR1 is SGHTA and CDR2 is FQGNSA. The CDR3 runs 18 residues. CDR3 sequence reads: CASSLAPGQSAYNSPLHF. The CDR3 nucleotides are TGTGCCAGCAGCTTAGCTCCGGGACAGTCGGCATATAATTCACCCCTCCACTTT.

This chain joins TRBV28 and TRBJ2-7; 7 bases are a match to TRBD1. The CDR3 sequence is 17 residues long. Germline V CDR1 and CDR2: MDHEN, SYDVKM. Losses at the gene ends were 6 bases for V and 3 bases for J; bases not matched to a gene: 17. CDR3 sequence reads: CASSLGCMGTVCYEQYF. CDR3 DNA: TGTGCCAGCAGCTTGGGATGCATGGGGACAGTATGCTACGAGCAGTACTTC.

The V call is TRBV2, the J call TRBJ2-1; 7 bases are shared with TRBD1. Germline trimming cut 4 bases from V and 5 bases from J; bases unmatched to any gene: 2. CDR3 length: 13 amino acids. CDR1 and CDR2 from the germline V gene are SNHLY and FYNNEI. DNA of the CDR3: TGTGCCAGCAGTGGACAGGGAAACAATGAGCAGTTCTTC. Its protein product is CASSGQGNNEQFF. The variable domain in full, completed from reference TRBV2 and TRBJ2-1, reads EPEVTQTPSHQVTQMGQEVILRCVPISNHLYFYWYRQILGQKVEFLVSFYNNEISEKSEIFDDQFSVERPDGSNFTLKIRSTKLEDSAMYFCASSGQGNNEQFFGPGTRLTVL.

The genes are TRBV15 and TRBJ2-3, with D tentatively TRBD1 (5 bases). This CDR3 has 15 amino acids. Germline CDR1 reads LNHNV; CDR2 reads YYDKDF (reference sequence). Trimming stripped 0 bases from V and 2 bases from J, with 9 bases between. The CDR3 region has the DNA TGTGCCACCAGCAGAGATAGCAGGGCCACAGATACGCAGTATTTT. Encoded protein: CATSRDSRATDTQYF.

This clone has just one count. The chain carries TRBV7-9 and TRBJ2-5, with D tentatively TRBD1 (6 bases). The germline V and J ends were trimmed by 4 bases and 2 bases, with 20 bases remaining between them. Germline values: CDR1 SEHNR, CDR2 FQNEAQ (reference sequence). The CDR3 length is 17 residues. The CDR3 loop reads CASSSRGTGLLQETQYF. CDR3 nucleotides: TGTGCCAGCAGCTCCAGGGGTACCGGCCTGCTACAAGAGACCCAGTACTTC.

This chain joins TRBV7-9 and TRBJ2-1; 7 bases agree with TRBD1. V lost 3 bases and J lost 4; bases outside the gene matches: 3. The CDR3 covers 14 residues. Germline lookup yields CDR1 SEHNR and CDR2 FQNEAQ (reference sequence). The chain's CDR3 is CASSFGTVYNEQFF. In DNA, the CDR3 is TGTGCCAGCAGCTTCGGGACAGTGTACAATGAGCAGTTCTTC.

CDR3 DNA sequence: TGTGCCTGGAGCGGGACAGATCCAGATACGCAGTATTTT. This codes for CAWSGTDPDTQYF. The chain combines TRBV30 with TRBJ2-3; 7 positions match TRBD1. Germline V gives CDR1 GTSNPN, CDR2 SVGIG (reference sequence). The V segment lost 3 bases and the J segment 4 bases; nucleotides outside the gene matches: 4. The CDR3 length is 13 residues. The full variable domain, rest sourced from reference TRBV30 and TRBJ2-3, is SQTIHQWPATLVQPVGSPLSLECTVEGTSNPNLYWYRQAAGRGLQLLFYSVGIGQISSEVPQNLSASRPQDRQFILSSKKLLLSDSGFYLCAWSGTDPDTQYFGPGTRLTVL.

This sequence joins TRBV5-1 and TRBJ2-7, with a tentative D call TRBD1 (6 bases). Germline V gives CDR1 SGHRS, CDR2 YFSETQ. V was clipped by 9 bases and J by 6 bases, with 22 bases between them. This CDR3 contains 14 residues. The chain's CDR3 is CATTWVGGTGEQYF. CDR3 coding DNA: TGCGCCACCACCTGGGTAGGGGGAACGGGCGAGCAGTACTTC.

The rearrangement joins TRBV7-9 to TRBJ1-2, with D possibly matching TRBD1 (6 bases). The CDR3 runs 17 residues. In germline, CDR1 is SEHNR, CDR2 FQNEAQ (reference sequence). V shed 3 bases and J shed 1 base, with 18 bases lying between them. In DNA, the CDR3 is TGTGCCAGCAGCTTCTCCCTCGGACAGTCCTTTAACTATGGCTACACCTTC. This translates into CASSFSLGQSFNYGYTF.

This sequence joins TRBV2 and TRBJ2-3; D perhaps matches TRBD2 (6 bases). Per germline, CDR1 SNHLY and CDR2 FYNNEI. V lost 3 bases, J lost 6 bases, and 16 bases lay in between. The CDR3 totals 15 residues. The CDR3 loop reads CASSEGLVPGDTQYF. CDR3 nucleotides: TGTGCCAGCAGTGAGGGACTCGTCCCCGGGGATACGCAGTATTTT.

The genes are TRBV6-6 and TRBJ2-1; no reliable D call. This CDR3 spans 11 amino acids. Trimming left V 6 bases short and J 9 bases short, with 9 bases between. The V gene's germline CDR1 is MNHNY and CDR2 SVGAGI (reference sequence). Here the CDR3 reads CASSPSGEQFF. Written as DNA, the CDR3 is TGTGCCAGCAGCCCATCGGGTGAGCAGTTCTTC.

This chain links TRBV19 with TRBJ2-1; TRBD1 is a possible D gene (6 bases). Germline CDR1 reads LNHDA; CDR2 reads SQIVND (reference sequence). V lost 1 base to trimming and J lost 5 bases, with 9 bases between them. The CDR3 covers 14 residues. In nucleotides, the CDR3 is TGTGCCAGTAGTATAGGGACAGTCCACAATGAGCAGTTCTTC. Translated, it gives CASSIGTVHNEQFF. Full variable domain (outside the CDR3, taken from reference TRBV19 and TRBJ2-1): DGGITQSPKYLFRKEGQNVTLSCEQNLNHDAMYWYRQDPGQGLRLIYYSQIVNDFQKGDIAEGYSVSREKKESFPLTVTSAQKNPTAFYLCASSIGTVHNEQFFGPGTRLTVL.

This clone was detected only once. The genes are TRBV28 and TRBJ2-7; 7 positions agree with TRBD1. The CDR3 has 14 amino acids. Losses at the gene ends were 7 bases for V and 3 bases for J; bases not matched to a gene: 9. Germline V gives CDR1 MDHEN, CDR2 SYDVKM. DNA for the CDR3: TGTGCCAGCATGGGGACAGTTCCCAACTACGAGCAGTACTTC. It translates to CASMGTVPNYEQYF. Drawing the rest from reference TRBV28 and TRBJ2-7, the complete variable domain is DVKVTQSSRYLVKRTGEKVFLECVQDMDHENMFWYRQDPGLGLRLIYFSYDVKMKEKGDIPEGYSVSREKKERFSLILESASTNQTSMYLCASMGTVPNYEQYFGPGTRLTVT.

The chain recombines TRBV6-4 with TRBJ1-2, with TRBD1 matching 8 bases. Germline V lookup: CDR1 MRHNA, CDR2 SNTAGT. The CDR3 runs to 15 residues. Trimming cost V 4 bases and J 3 bases; bases outside gene matches: 7. CDR3 coding DNA: TGTGCCAGCAGTGCCGGCGGGACAGGTTACTATGGCTACACCTTC. Translating it yields CASSAGGTGYYGYTF.

Only a few counts were recorded for this clone. The chain is built from TRBV4-1 and TRBJ1-4, with 8 bases identical to TRBD1. The V segment lost 0 bases and the J segment 6 bases; nucleotides outside the gene matches: 6. The V gene's germline CDR1 is MGHRA and CDR2 YSYEKL. This CDR3 contains 16 residues. The CDR3 region has the DNA TGCGCCAGCAGCCAAGATGTAGGGACAGGCTATGAAAAACTGTTTTTT. Its protein product is CASSQDVGTGYEKLFF.

The rearrangement uses TRBV6-1 and TRBJ1-2; 9 bases align to TRBD1. This CDR3 is 13 amino acids long. The V segment lost 7 bases and the J segment 8 bases; nucleotides outside the gene matches: 8. CDR1 MNHNS and CDR2 SASEGT come from the germline V gene. Here the CDR3 reads CASTKTGGLGYTF. The CDR3 DNA sequence: TGTGCCAGCACCAAGACAGGGGGGTTGGGCTACACCTTC.

This rearrangement joins TRBV29-1 to TRBJ2-1, with TRBD1 matching 8 bases. The CDR3 spans 14 residues. The J segment lost 4 bases and the V segment lost 7 bases, leaving 9 bases of the junction unmatched. Germline V gene sequence: CDR1 SQVTM, CDR2 ANQGSEA. This CDR3 reads CSALDRGFYNEQFF. The DNA of the CDR3 is TGCAGCGCGCTCGACAGGGGCTTTTACAATGAGCAGTTCTTC.

The chain has TRBV5-6 and TRBJ1-3; tentative D call: TRBD1 (6 bases). V was clipped by 4 bases and J by 2 bases, with 16 bases between them. Germline assignment: CDR1 SGHDT and CDR2 YYEEEE. The CDR3 contains 16 residues. The CDR3 spells CASSQIDRLPGNTIYF. For the CDR3, the DNA is TGTGCCAGCAGCCAAATAGACAGGCTCCCTGGAAACACCATATATTTT.